The sequence of this T cell receptor beta chain was determined in a study of T-cell reconstitution after alpha-beta-depleted transplantation in children. Study-level points and caveats: T-cell numbers and diversity one year post-transplant derived largely from freshly generated T cells. The origin of high day-60 TCRbeta diversity in some patients lay in surviving recipient T cells and thymic progenitors. It was reported that alpha-beta T cells came from several hundred expanded graft clones (about two months after transplant).

The CDR3 is 15 amino acids. Trimming removed 5 bases from V and 0 bases from J; junction bases left unmatched: 4. In germline, CDR1 is SEHNR, CDR2 FQNEAQ (reference sequence). In this sample, this clonotype turned up a few times. What it recognizes is unknown. The TCRbeta library incorporated unique molecular identifiers. MiXCR, run by TCRdb on the PCR reads, gives a single entry per CDR3 protein. The table lists about 78,000 distinct CDR3 sequences, approximately 14% of them singletons. Sequencing used PBMCs, mostly from graft donor cells, obtained 180 days after TCRalphabeta/CD19-depleted stem cell transplant. The chain is built from TRBV7-9 and TRBJ2-5, with 9 bases that match TRBD1. This clonotype was sampled from a male patient under 10 years old who had a stem cell transplant for acute lymphoblastic leukemia, so the T cells may come from the graft donor. In nucleotides, the CDR3 is TGTGCCAGCAGCCCTCGGGACAGGGACCAAGAGACCCAGTACTTC. It encodes CASSPRDRDQETQYF.